Each of the 26 T cell receptor beta chains below was sequenced from the same sample in a study of control samples from healthy donors and cancer patients. TCRdb's copy holds only in-frame clones and misses some; the assay was immunoSEQ multiplex PCR. Counted here are around 80,000 clones, roughly 86% occurring once; the ten biggest clones make up around 20%. Sequencing was carried out using blood. The source is a man over 45 in good health.

This clone turned up a few times. The chain carries TRBV13 and TRBJ2-7; the D gene could be TRBD1 or TRBD2 (5 bases each). The CDR3 covers 14 residues. With 5 bases removed from V and 2 bases from J, the gap between germline ends came to 13 bases. The germline CDR1 and CDR2 sequences are PRHDT and FYEKMQ (reference sequence). The CDR3 bases are TGTGCCAGCAGCCCATTGGGACGGACCTACGAGCAGTACTTC. Protein: CASSPLGRTYEQYF.

V usage is TRBV23-1 and J usage is TRBJ1-2; D is ambiguous. TRBV23-1 has ORF status, its function being uncertain. Trimming removed 4 bases from V and 8 bases from J, with 17 bases in between. The CDR3 loop spans 14 amino acids. The CDR3 DNA follows: TGCGCCAGCAGTCGTTGGGGAGGCGCAGCCGGCTACACCTTC. Residues: CASSRWGGAAGYTF.

The genes are TRBV27 and TRBJ1-2; tentative D call: TRBD1 (5 bases). The CDR3 spans 13 residues. The V and J ends lost 4 bases and 3 bases respectively, with 9 bases between them. Germline V gene sequence: CDR1 MNHEY, CDR2 SMNVEV (reference sequence). This CDR3 reads CASSSGPYYGYTF. For the CDR3, the DNA is TGTGCCAGCAGTTCGGGACCCTACTATGGCTACACCTTC.

This clone was counted a single time. The chain joins TRBV5-1 to TRBJ2-1, with D uncertain. Germline CDR1 is SGHRS and CDR2 is YFSETQ. This CDR3 has 14 amino acids. Trimming shortened V by 4 bases and J by 1 base, and 9 bases separated the two germline ends. The CDR3 sequence is CASSPDQSYNEQFF. In nucleotides, the CDR3 is TGCGCCAGCAGCCCCGACCAGTCCTACAATGAGCAGTTCTTC.

Ten or more counts support this clone. This chain uses TRBV6-5 with TRBJ1-3, with TRBD1 matching over 10 bases. With V trimmed by 11 bases and J by 8 bases, 12 bases remained unmatched. Germline-derived CDR1 and CDR2 are MNHEY and SVGAGI. The CDR3 runs to 14 residues. In DNA form, the CDR3 reads TGTGCCGCTGCCCGGGACAGGGGAGAGCACACCATATATTTT. Encoded protein: CAAARDRGEHTIYF.

This chain connects TRBV18 to TRBJ1-3; 7 nucleotides line up with TRBD1. Germline V gene data show CDR1 as KGHSH and CDR2 as LQKENI. The CDR3 spans 15 residues. V dropped 6 bases and J dropped 3; count of bases not matched to a gene: 8. The DNA of the CDR3 is TGTGCCAGCTCCCCGGACAGGAACCTTGGAAACACCATATATTTT. Translating gives CASSPDRNLGNTIYF.

The CDR3 region is CASSYSVGPGQILFF. Written as DNA, the CDR3 is TGTGCCAGCAGTTACTCGGTGGGACCGGGACAGATCTTGTTTTTT. V and J are TRBV6-5 and TRBJ1-4; TRBD1 matches 7 bases. Trimming at V came to 0 bases and at J to 15 bases, leaving 13 bases not matched to a gene. There are 15 residues in the CDR3. In germline, CDR1 is MNHEY, CDR2 SVGAGI.

CDR3 amino acids: CATSDRSGTGNTEAFF. The CDR3 nucleotides read TGTGCCACCAGTGATAGATCCGGGACAGGGAACACTGAAGCTTTCTTT. The chain is built from TRBV24-1 and TRBJ1-1; 8 nucleotides line up with TRBD1. This CDR3 has 16 residues. Germline values: CDR1 KGHDR, CDR2 SFDVKD. The ends lost 3 bases at V and 1 base at J; junction bases unmatched: 6.

The rearrangement links TRBV19 to TRBJ1-1; 7 bases are shared with TRBD1. The germline gives CDR1 LNHDA, CDR2 SQIVND (reference sequence). This CDR3 comprises 13 residues. Trimming took 7 bases from V and 1 from J; bases not matched to a gene: 3. The CDR3 nucleotides read TGTGCCAGTAAGGGGGCCGGGAACACTGAAGCTTTCTTT. Translated, it gives CASKGAGNTEAFF.

The CDR3 bases are TGTGCCAGCTCACCACCGGAGCGGGGCTCGATGAACACTGAAGCTTTCTTT. Protein sequence: CASSPPERGSMNTEAFF. V usage is TRBV18 and J usage is TRBJ1-1; D is possibly TRBD1 (5 bases). V lost 0 bases, J lost 0 bases, and 14 bases lay in between. Looked up from germline, CDR1 is KGHSH and CDR2 is LQKENI. The CDR3 has 17 amino acids.

V usage is TRBV5-1 and J usage is TRBJ1-2, with D perhaps TRBD1 (5 bases). This CDR3 spans 14 amino acids. Germline CDR1 SGHRS, CDR2 YFSETQ. V was clipped by 7 bases and J by 4 bases, with 17 bases between them. CDR3 DNA sequence: TGCGCCAGCTCCCCAGCCCGGCAGGGCTATGGCTACACCTTC. The encoded protein is CASSPARQGYGYTF.

This chain uses TRBV18 with TRBJ2-3; maybe TRBD1 (5 bases). CDR1 is KGHSH, CDR2 LQKENI, per germline. The CDR3 extends over 16 amino acids. Trimming shortened V by 4 bases and J by 1 base, and 15 bases separated the two germline ends. The CDR3 loop reads CASSLLSGYGTDTQYF. DNA of the CDR3: TGTGCCAGCTCACTATTATCAGGGTACGGCACAGATACGCAGTATTTT.

J is TRBJ1-2 and V is TRBV6-1; tentative D call: TRBD1 (6 bases). In germline, CDR1 is MNHNS, CDR2 SASEGT. V lost 1 base, J lost 8 bases, and 14 bases lay in between. This CDR3 contains 14 residues. As DNA, the CDR3 is TGTGCCAGCAGTGAAGGGGTACAGGGAGGAGGCTACACCTTC. This encodes CASSEGVQGGGYTF.

The V call is TRBV5-1, the J call TRBJ1-2, with D possibly matching TRBD1 (6 bases). The CDR3 is 16 amino acids. The germline gives CDR1 SGHRS, CDR2 YFSETQ. Trimming removed 2 bases at V and 2 bases at J, with 16 bases between. The CDR3 sequence is CASSFNGGLLNYGYTF. The CDR3 nucleotides are TGCGCCAGCAGCTTCAACGGGGGGCTTCTCAACTATGGCTACACCTTC.

The genes are TRBV7-3 and TRBJ2-7; unclear D gene. This CDR3 has 13 residues. With 4 bases removed from V and 8 bases from J, the gap between germline ends came to 15 bases. Germline CDR1 SGHTA, CDR2 FQGTGA. CDR3 coding DNA: TGTGCCAGCAGCTCTGAACCAAGTGGAAAGCAGTACTTC. This encodes CASSSEPSGKQYF.

CDR3 protein: CASSRWFGELFF. The CDR3 region has the DNA TGTGCCAGCAGCAGATGGTTCGGGGAGCTGTTTTTT. This chain joins TRBV6-5 and TRBJ2-2; no reliable D call. Trimming removed 6 bases from V and 7 bases from J, with 9 bases in between. Germline V gene lookup returns CDR1 MNHEY and CDR2 SVGAGI. The CDR3 spans 12 residues.

The chain employs TRBV9 and TRBJ1-1, with 9 bases fitting TRBD1. V lost 4 bases, J lost 1 base, and 5 bases stayed unmatched. The germline CDR1 and CDR2 sequences are SGDLS and YYNGEE. There are 15 residues in the CDR3. The chain's CDR3 is CASSLGTGPNTEAFF. CDR3 sequence (DNA): TGTGCCAGCAGCCTCGGGACAGGGCCGAACACTGAAGCTTTCTTT.

The chain joins TRBV11-3 to TRBJ2-5; TRBD1 aligns across 8 bases. CDR1 is SGHNT, CDR2 YENEEA, per germline. With 1 base clipped from V and 5 bases from J, the junction kept 6 bases outside the gene matches. The CDR3 is 15 residues long. The CDR3 here is CASSLGAGGTETQYF. The CDR3 DNA reads TGTGCCAGCAGCTTAGGGGCAGGGGGCACGGAGACCCAGTACTTC.

This chain joins TRBV28 and TRBJ1-2; no clear D gene. The V gene lost 2 bases and the J gene lost 4 bases, with 11 bases spanning the gap. Per the germline V gene, CDR1 is MDHEN and CDR2 is SYDVKM. This CDR3 is 14 amino acids long. CDR3 sequence (DNA): TGTGCCAGCAGTTTAGGAGATCCACTCTATGGCTACACCTTC. This sequence encodes CASSLGDPLYGYTF.

The chain has TRBV11-3 and TRBJ1-3, with no clear D. V was clipped by 4 bases and J by 0 bases, with 7 bases between them. CDR3 length: 14 amino acids. CDR1 SGHNT and CDR2 YENEEA come from the germline V gene. The CDR3 DNA reads as TGTGCCAGCAGCTCACAGAGCTCTGGAAACACCATATATTTT. This codes for CASSSQSSGNTIYF.

The gene calls are TRBV30 and TRBJ2-2; D assignment may be TRBD1 or TRBD2 (5 bases each). Germline V gene lookup returns CDR1 GTSNPN and CDR2 SVGIG (reference sequence). V was shortened by 2 bases and J by 6 bases, with 10 bases between the two germline ends. The CDR3 contains 13 residues. In DNA, the CDR3 is TGTGCCTGGAGTTTTCGGGACGCCGGGGAGCTGTTTTTT. The encoded protein is CAWSFRDAGELFF. The variable domain in full, completed from reference TRBV30 and TRBJ2-2, reads SQTIHQWPATLVQPVGSPLSLECTVEGTSNPNLYWYRQAAGRGLQLLFYSVGIGQISSEVPQNLSASRPQDRQFILSSKKLLLSDSGFYLCAWSFRDAGELFFGEGSRLTVL.

This clone was counted between two and nine times. V gene TRBV2 combines with J gene TRBJ2-7, with TRBD2 matching 15 bases. V was pared by 7 bases and J by 1 base, with 14 bases of the junction left unmatched. Per germline, CDR1 SNHLY and CDR2 FYNNEI. This CDR3 region has 19 residues. The CDR3 region has the DNA TGTGCCAGCAAGGGGTGGAGGGTCGGACTAGCGGGAGGGTCCTACGAGCAGTACTTC. This codes for CASKGWRVGLAGGSYEQYF.

CDR3 sequence reads: CASSTGLAGGPEQYV. CDR3 in DNA: TGTGCCAGCAGCACCGGACTAGCGGGGGGGCCCGAGCAGTACGTC. The chain has TRBV5-6 and TRBJ2-7, with 15 bases lining up with TRBD2. Per germline, CDR1 SGHDT and CDR2 YYEEEE. V lost 4 bases, J lost 6 bases, and 5 bases stayed unmatched. This CDR3 has 15 amino acids.

The chain couples TRBV27 to TRBJ1-2; 9 nucleotides line up with TRBD1. This CDR3 spans 13 amino acids. CDR1 and CDR2 (germline): MNHEY, SMNVEV (reference sequence). The V segment lost 8 bases and the J segment 8 bases; nucleotides outside the gene matches: 9. The CDR3 bases are TGTGCCAGCGGGACCCAGGGACAGGGCGGCTACACCTTC. It specifies CASGTQGQGGYTF.

The chain employs TRBV2 and TRBJ1-4, with a tentative D call TRBD1 (5 bases). CDR3 length: 15 residues. The germline gives CDR1 SNHLY, CDR2 FYNNEI. Trimming pared 7 bases from V and 4 bases from J, leaving 16 bases between. For the CDR3, the DNA is TGTGCCAGCAACGGGGCAGGACGTCTTAATGAAAAACTGTTTTTT. It translates to CASNGAGRLNEKLFF.

This CDR3 reads CATSDGTSGSIYNEQFF. CDR3 coding DNA: TGTGCCACCAGTGATGGGACTAGCGGGAGTATCTACAATGAGCAGTTCTTC. V and J are TRBV24-1 and TRBJ2-1; 14 bases are a match to TRBD2. This CDR3 is built from 17 residues. With V trimmed by 3 bases and J by 3 bases, 3 bases remained unmatched. The germline V gene encodes CDR1 KGHDR and CDR2 SFDVKD.